The rows below give T cell receptor beta chains drawn from one sample of a study of T cell changes during pregnancy in multiple sclerosis. Assay: immunoSEQ multiplex PCR; the TCRdb copy retains only in-frame clones and omits some. The sample lists 70,000 or so clones; 75% to 95% were seen once. The sequencing used peripheral blood, collected in the third trimester of pregnancy. These receptors all come from a female donor in good health, enrolled as a control in a pregnancy study. Each CDR3 is given with its conserved first and last residue. The order of the fields is J gene, V gene, clone size, D gene, CDR3 protein, CDR3 DNA. A D gene is named only where the DNA matches it firmly. Expanded clones get a size class; other rows say once, few or many, or leave the size out.

J gene: TRBJ1-1
V gene: TRBV28
clone size: NA
D gene: NA
CDR3 protein: CASSPIDRNTEAFF
CDR3 DNA: TGTGCCAGCAGTCCAATAGACAGGAACACTGAAGCTTTCTTT

J gene: TRBJ1-6
V gene: TRBV5-4
clone size: NA
D gene: TRBD1
CDR3 protein: CASSSRTGENSPLHF
CDR3 DNA: TGTGCCAGCAGCTCTAGGACAGGGGAAAATTCACCCCTCCACTTT

J gene: TRBJ2-3
V gene: TRBV27
clone size: NA
D gene: NA
CDR3 protein: CASSLSLRGGTQYF
CDR3 DNA: TGTGCCAGCAGTTTATCGTTAAGGGGCGGTACGCAGTATTTT

J gene: TRBJ1-4
V gene: TRBV6-1
clone size: NA
D gene: NA
CDR3 protein: CASTTGLYTKLFF
CDR3 DNA: TGTGCCAGCACAACAGGGCTTTATACAAAACTGTTTTTT

J gene: TRBJ2-1
V gene: TRBV6-4
clone size: NA
D gene: NA
CDR3 protein: CASSDSLYNEQFF
CDR3 DNA: TGTGCCAGCAGTGACTCCCTCTACAATGAGCAGTTCTTC

J gene: TRBJ2-5
V gene: TRBV9
clone size: NA
D gene: NA
CDR3 protein: CASSGGPVETQYF
CDR3 DNA: TGTGCCAGCAGCGGGGGCCCCGTGGAGACCCAGTACTTC

J gene: TRBJ1-5
V gene: TRBV6-5
clone size: NA
D gene: NA
CDR3 protein: CASSLYRGNQPQHF
CDR3 DNA: TGTGCCAGCAGTTTATACAGGGGCAATCAGCCCCAGCATTTT

J gene: TRBJ1-4
V gene: TRBV9
clone size: NA
D gene: NA
CDR3 protein: CASSVDGLNEKLFF
CDR3 DNA: TGTGCCAGCAGCGTAGACGGGTTGAATGAAAAACTGTTTTTT

J gene: TRBJ2-1
V gene: TRBV11-2
clone size: NA
D gene: NA
CDR3 protein: CASSPGERVYNEQFF
CDR3 DNA: TGTGCCAGCAGCCCGGGGGAGCGGGTTTACAATGAGCAGTTCTTC

J gene: TRBJ1-1
V gene: TRBV15
clone size: once
D gene: TRBD1
CDR3 protein: CATSRDGQAPTEAFF
CDR3 DNA: TGTGCCACCAGCAGAGATGGACAGGCTCCCACTGAAGCTTTCTTT

J gene: TRBJ1-1
V gene: TRBV11-2
clone size: NA
D gene: NA
CDR3 protein: CASSLVREAFF
CDR3 DNA: TGTGCCAGCAGCTTAGTCAGGGAAGCTTTCTTT

J gene: TRBJ1-6
V gene: TRBV5-1
clone size: NA
D gene: NA
CDR3 protein: CASSPNTESPLHF
CDR3 DNA: TGCGCCAGCAGCCCTAACACAGAGTCACCCCTCCACTTT

J gene: TRBJ2-5
V gene: TRBV11-2
clone size: NA
D gene: TRBD2
CDR3 protein: CASSRTTSGSIETQYF
CDR3 DNA: TGTGCCAGCAGCCGAACGACTAGCGGGAGTATCGAGACCCAGTACTTC

J gene: TRBJ1-4
V gene: TRBV18
clone size: NA
D gene: NA
CDR3 protein: CASSHDSEGDEKLFF
CDR3 DNA: TGTGCCAGCTCACACGACTCCGAAGGAGATGAAAAACTGTTTTTT

J gene: TRBJ2-3
V gene: TRBV28
clone size: NA
D gene: NA
CDR3 protein: CASSLQGTDTQYF
CDR3 DNA: TGTGCCAGCAGTTTACAGGGAACAGATACGCAGTATTTT

J gene: TRBJ1-1
V gene: TRBV29-1
clone size: NA
D gene: NA
CDR3 protein: CSVGQVNTEAFF
CDR3 DNA: TGCAGCGTTGGCCAGGTTAACACTGAAGCTTTCTTT

J gene: TRBJ2-7
V gene: TRBV27
clone size: NA
D gene: NA
CDR3 protein: CASSLRLGYEQYF
CDR3 DNA: TGTGCCAGCAGTTTAAGGCTAGGCTACGAGCAGTACTTC

J gene: TRBJ2-3
V gene: TRBV5-1
clone size: NA
D gene: TRBD2
CDR3 protein: CASTPSGSTPPDTQYF
CDR3 DNA: TGCGCCAGCACCCCTAGCGGGTCGACCCCCCCAGATACGCAGTATTTT

J gene: TRBJ1-5
V gene: TRBV30
clone size: NA
D gene: NA
CDR3 protein: CAWTERGLGNQPQHF
CDR3 DNA: TGTGCCTGGACAGAGCGGGGGCTAGGGAATCAGCCCCAGCATTTT

J gene: TRBJ2-7
V gene: TRBV19
clone size: NA
D gene: TRBD2
CDR3 protein: CASSNTSGRAGYEQYF
CDR3 DNA: TGTGCCAGTAGTAATACTAGCGGGAGGGCCGGGTACGAGCAGTACTTC

J gene: TRBJ2-7
V gene: TRBV5-1
clone size: NA
D gene: NA
CDR3 protein: CASSLVGSGYEQYF
CDR3 DNA: TGCGCCAGCAGCTTGGTAGGCTCAGGCTACGAGCAGTACTTC

J gene: TRBJ1-5
V gene: TRBV28
clone size: NA
D gene: TRBD1
CDR3 protein: CASSPRQGDYQPQHF
CDR3 DNA: TGTGCCAGCAGTCCACGACAGGGGGACTATCAGCCCCAGCATTTT

J gene: TRBJ2-5
V gene: TRBV30
clone size: NA
D gene: NA
CDR3 protein: CAWSVGLAIGQETQYF
CDR3 DNA: TGTGCCTGGAGTGTGGGGTTAGCGATAGGCCAAGAGACCCAGTACTTC

J gene: TRBJ2-1
V gene: TRBV18
clone size: NA
D gene: TRBD2
CDR3 protein: CASSPQLAGGANEQFF
CDR3 DNA: TGTGCCAGCTCACCACAGCTAGCGGGAGGTGCCAATGAGCAGTTCTTC

J gene: TRBJ2-7
V gene: TRBV7-9
clone size: NA
D gene: TRBD2
CDR3 protein: CASSLGGGGHEQYF
CDR3 DNA: TGTGCCAGCAGCTTAGGCGGGGGGGGCCACGAGCAGTACTTC

J gene: TRBJ2-7
V gene: TRBV19
clone size: NA
D gene: TRBD2
CDR3 protein: CASSYAGTSGSYEQYF
CDR3 DNA: TGTGCCAGTAGTTACGCCGGGACTAGCGGTTCCTACGAGCAGTACTTC

J gene: TRBJ2-7
V gene: TRBV5-1
clone size: once
D gene: TRBD2
CDR3 protein: CASSLGAGGGTYEQYF
CDR3 DNA: TGCGCCAGCAGCTTGGGAGCGGGGGGGGGAACCTACGAGCAGTACTTC

J gene: TRBJ2-5
V gene: TRBV15
clone size: NA
D gene: TRBD2
CDR3 protein: CATSRQLGTSSVGAQYF
CDR3 DNA: TGTGCCACCAGCAGGCAACTCGGGACTAGTTCAGTTGGGGCCCAGTACTTC

J gene: TRBJ2-1
V gene: TRBV27
clone size: NA
D gene: NA
CDR3 protein: CASSSRDPSLHNEQFF
CDR3 DNA: TGTGCCAGCAGTTCGCGGGACCCTTCGTTACACAATGAGCAGTTCTTC

J gene: TRBJ1-4
V gene: TRBV5-1
clone size: NA
D gene: NA
CDR3 protein: CASSLTINEKLFF
CDR3 DNA: TGCGCCAGCAGCTTAACTATTAATGAAAAACTGTTTTTT

J gene: TRBJ2-3
V gene: TRBV7-2
clone size: NA
D gene: TRBD1
CDR3 protein: CASSYLQGFITDTQYF
CDR3 DNA: TGTGCCAGCAGCTACCTACAGGGGTTTATTACAGATACGCAGTATTTT

J gene: TRBJ1-2
V gene: TRBV25-1
clone size: NA
D gene: TRBD1
CDR3 protein: CASKTGGIDGYTF
CDR3 DNA: TGTGCCAGCAAGACAGGGGGCATAGATGGCTACACCTTC

J gene: TRBJ2-3
V gene: TRBV7-2
clone size: NA
D gene: TRBD2
CDR3 protein: CASSRGGGLAGGDTQYF
CDR3 DNA: TGTGCCAGCAGCCGAGGGGGGGGACTAGCGGGAGGAGATACGCAGTATTTT

J gene: TRBJ2-7
V gene: TRBV6-5
clone size: NA
D gene: NA
CDR3 protein: CASSYSDTSYEQYF
CDR3 DNA: TGTGCCAGCAGTTACTCGGACACCTCCTACGAGCAGTACTTC

J gene: TRBJ2-7
V gene: TRBV7-2
clone size: NA
D gene: NA
CDR3 protein: CASRLVVGAEQYF
CDR3 DNA: TGTGCCAGCAGATTAGTGGTAGGGGCCGAGCAGTACTTC

J gene: TRBJ2-3
V gene: TRBV9
clone size: NA
D gene: TRBD2
CDR3 protein: CASSVSSGRAGGTDTQYF
CDR3 DNA: TGTGCCAGCAGCGTCTCTAGCGGGAGGGCCGGGGGCACAGATACGCAGTATTTT

J gene: TRBJ2-3
V gene: TRBV10-2
clone size: NA
D gene: TRBD2
CDR3 protein: CASIPGLAGSDTQYF
CDR3 DNA: TGCGCCAGCATCCCGGGACTAGCGGGTTCGGATACGCAGTATTTT

J gene: TRBJ2-1
V gene: TRBV29-1
clone size: NA
D gene: TRBD1
CDR3 protein: CSVGGGQGITHNEQFF
CDR3 DNA: TGCAGCGTCGGGGGCGGACAGGGGATAACTCACAATGAGCAGTTCTTC

J gene: TRBJ2-7
V gene: TRBV30
clone size: NA
D gene: TRBD2
CDR3 protein: CAWSDPSTSGAYEQYF
CDR3 DNA: TGTGCCTGGAGTGACCCCTCGACTAGCGGTGCCTACGAGCAGTACTTC

J gene: TRBJ1-2
V gene: TRBV29-1
clone size: NA
D gene: NA
CDR3 protein: CSAMKEGYGYTF
CDR3 DNA: TGCAGCGCCATGAAGGAGGGCTATGGCTACACCTTC

J gene: TRBJ2-3
V gene: TRBV6-1
clone size: NA
D gene: NA
CDR3 protein: CASRILSTDTQYF
CDR3 DNA: TGTGCCAGCAGAATTCTTTCCACAGATACGCAGTATTTT

J gene: TRBJ1-1
V gene: TRBV19
clone size: NA
D gene: NA
CDR3 protein: CASRGGFPLNTEAFF
CDR3 DNA: TGTGCCAGTAGGGGGGGGTTCCCGCTGAACACTGAAGCTTTCTTT

J gene: TRBJ1-1
V gene: TRBV7-9
clone size: NA
D gene: TRBD1
CDR3 protein: CASSPRTGYITEAFF
CDR3 DNA: TGTGCCAGCAGCCCCCGGACAGGGTATATCACTGAAGCTTTCTTT

J gene: TRBJ2-3
V gene: TRBV28
clone size: NA
D gene: TRBD1
CDR3 protein: CASSRPGQGSTDTQYF
CDR3 DNA: TGTGCCAGCAGCCGACCGGGACAGGGGTCGACAGATACGCAGTATTTT

J gene: TRBJ1-2
V gene: TRBV11-2
clone size: NA
D gene: NA
CDR3 protein: CASSLSRRGTGSYGYTF
CDR3 DNA: TGTGCCAGCAGCTTAAGTAGGAGGGGAACGGGATCCTATGGCTACACCTTC

J gene: TRBJ1-5
V gene: TRBV30
clone size: NA
D gene: NA
CDR3 protein: CAWSQGLADGNQPQHF
CDR3 DNA: TGTGCCTGGAGTCAGGGCCTCGCCGACGGCAATCAGCCCCAGCATTTT

J gene: TRBJ1-1
V gene: TRBV10-3
clone size: NA
D gene: NA
CDR3 protein: CAISESGGGNTEAFF
CDR3 DNA: TGTGCCATCAGTGAGTCGGGGGGAGGGAACACTGAAGCTTTCTTT

J gene: TRBJ1-2
V gene: TRBV19
clone size: once
D gene: TRBD1
CDR3 protein: CAGSDRDYGYTF
CDR3 DNA: TGTGCCGGGTCGGACAGGGACTATGGCTACACCTTC

J gene: TRBJ1-5
V gene: TRBV6-5
clone size: NA
D gene: NA
CDR3 protein: CASSSLSNQPQHF
CDR3 DNA: TGTGCCAGCAGTTCCCTTAGCAATCAGCCCCAGCATTTT

J gene: TRBJ2-7
V gene: TRBV19
clone size: once
D gene: NA
CDR3 protein: CASSIKGFYEQYF
CDR3 DNA: TGTGCCAGTAGTATTAAGGGGTTCTACGAGCAGTACTTC